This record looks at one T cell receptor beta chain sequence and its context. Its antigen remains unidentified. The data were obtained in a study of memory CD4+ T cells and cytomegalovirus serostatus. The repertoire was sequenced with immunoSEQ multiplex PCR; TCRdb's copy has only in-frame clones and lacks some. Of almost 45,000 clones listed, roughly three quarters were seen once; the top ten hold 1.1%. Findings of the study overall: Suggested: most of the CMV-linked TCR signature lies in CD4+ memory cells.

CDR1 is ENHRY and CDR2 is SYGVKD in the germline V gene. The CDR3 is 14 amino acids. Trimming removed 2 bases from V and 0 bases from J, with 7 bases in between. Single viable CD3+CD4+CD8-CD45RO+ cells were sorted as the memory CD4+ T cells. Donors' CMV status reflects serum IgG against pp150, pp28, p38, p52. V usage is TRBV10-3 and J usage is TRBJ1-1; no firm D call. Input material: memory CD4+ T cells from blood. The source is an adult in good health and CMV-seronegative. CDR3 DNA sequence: TGTGCCATCAGTGAGAACAGCCTGAACACTGAAGCTTTCTTT. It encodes CAISENSLNTEAFF.